A single T cell receptor beta chain is shown here with its context. Its antigen is undetermined. These data come from a study of PD-1 blockade in classical Hodgkin lymphoma. General study results and limits: A significant rise in TCR diversity was seen by C4D1 for CD4+ cells but not for CD8+ cells. Newly diagnosed patients were reported to exhibit reduced baseline TCR diversity relative to healthy donors. Complete responders possessed baseline diversity comparable to newly diagnosed patients.

The germline gives CDR1 MGHRA, CDR2 YSYEKL. This CDR3 spans 15 amino acids. Trimming pared 1 base from V and 5 bases from J, leaving 11 bases between. Each patient relapsed following autologous stem cell transplantation, and prior brentuximab vedotin exposure differed. The data were produced by immunoSEQ multiplex PCR, yet TCRdb's version contains in-frame clones alone and is incomplete. The data show roughly 4,000 clones, around 77% seen once. This sequence originates from a human donor with classical Hodgkin lymphoma. The rearrangement joins TRBV4-1 to TRBJ1-4, with D tentatively TRBD1 (6 bases). Specimen: peripheral blood mononuclear cells (PBMCs), collected at baseline. The CDR3 DNA reads as TGCGCCAGCAGCCAAGGTTACAGGGAAAATGAAAAACTGTTTTTT. As protein: CASSQGYRENEKLFF.